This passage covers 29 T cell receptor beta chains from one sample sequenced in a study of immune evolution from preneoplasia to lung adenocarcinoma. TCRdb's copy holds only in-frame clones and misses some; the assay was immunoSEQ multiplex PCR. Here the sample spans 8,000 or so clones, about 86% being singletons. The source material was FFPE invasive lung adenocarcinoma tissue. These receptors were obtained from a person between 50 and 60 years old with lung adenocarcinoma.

DNA for the CDR3: TGTGCCACCAGCAGAGTTGGGACGTACAAAGAGACCCAGTACTTC. Its translation is CATSRVGTYKETQYF. The chain uses TRBV15 and TRBJ2-5; D assignment may be TRBD1 or TRBD2 (5 bases each). The CDR3 contains 15 residues. Trimming shortened V by 1 base and J by 3 bases, and 12 bases separated the two germline ends. Germline CDR1 LNHNV, CDR2 YYDKDF (reference sequence).

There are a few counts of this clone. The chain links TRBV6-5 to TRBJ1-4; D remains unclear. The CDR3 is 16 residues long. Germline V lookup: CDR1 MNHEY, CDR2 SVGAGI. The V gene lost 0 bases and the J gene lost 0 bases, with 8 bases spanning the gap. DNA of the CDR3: TGTGCCAGCAGTTACTCGTTCACCACAACTAATGAAAAACTGTTTTTT. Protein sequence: CASSYSFTTTNEKLFF.

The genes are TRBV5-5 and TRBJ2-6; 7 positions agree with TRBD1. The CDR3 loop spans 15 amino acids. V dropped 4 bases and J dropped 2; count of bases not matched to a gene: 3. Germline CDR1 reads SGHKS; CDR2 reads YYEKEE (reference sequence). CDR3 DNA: TGTGCCAGCAGCCGAGACAGGGCTGGGGCCAACGTCCTGACTTTC. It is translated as CASSRDRAGANVLTF.

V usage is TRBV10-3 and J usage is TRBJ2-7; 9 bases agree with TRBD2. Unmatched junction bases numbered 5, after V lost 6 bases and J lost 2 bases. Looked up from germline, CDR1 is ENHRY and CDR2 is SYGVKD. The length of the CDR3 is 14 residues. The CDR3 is CAIRESGGTYEQYF. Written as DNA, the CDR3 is TGTGCCATCAGAGAAAGCGGGGGGACCTACGAGCAGTACTTC.

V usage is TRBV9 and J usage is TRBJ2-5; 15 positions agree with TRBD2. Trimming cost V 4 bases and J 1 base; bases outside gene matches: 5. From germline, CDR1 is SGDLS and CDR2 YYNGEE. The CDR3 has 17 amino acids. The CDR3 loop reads CASSPGLAGGVQETQYF. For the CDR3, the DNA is TGTGCCAGCAGCCCAGGACTAGCGGGAGGGGTCCAAGAGACCCAGTACTTC. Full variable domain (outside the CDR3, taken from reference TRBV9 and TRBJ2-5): DSGVTQTPKHLITATGQRVTLRCSPRSGDLSVYWYQQSLDQGLQFLIQYYNGEERAKGNILERFSAQQFPDLHSELNLSSLELGDSALYFCASSPGLAGGVQETQYFGPGTRLLVL.

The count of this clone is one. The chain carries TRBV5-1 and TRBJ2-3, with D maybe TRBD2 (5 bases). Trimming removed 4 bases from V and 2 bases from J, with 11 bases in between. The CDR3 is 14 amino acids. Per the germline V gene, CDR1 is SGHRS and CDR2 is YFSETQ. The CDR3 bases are TGCGCCAGCAGCGCGGACTCATTCACAGATACGCAGTATTTT. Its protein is CASSADSFTDTQYF.

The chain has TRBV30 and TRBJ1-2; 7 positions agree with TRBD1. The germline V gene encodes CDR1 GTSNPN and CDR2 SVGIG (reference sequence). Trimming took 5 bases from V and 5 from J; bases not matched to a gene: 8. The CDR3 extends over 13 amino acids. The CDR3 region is CAWGGGFRYGYTF. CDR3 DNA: TGTGCCTGGGGAGGGGGCTTTAGGTATGGCTACACCTTC.

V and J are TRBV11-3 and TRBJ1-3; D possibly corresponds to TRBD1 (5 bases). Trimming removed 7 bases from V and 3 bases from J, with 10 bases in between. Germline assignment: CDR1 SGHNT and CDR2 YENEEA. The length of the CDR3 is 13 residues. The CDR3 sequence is CASTPRDGNTIYF. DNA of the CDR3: TGTGCCAGCACGCCCAGGGATGGAAACACCATATATTTT. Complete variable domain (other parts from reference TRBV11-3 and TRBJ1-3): EAGVVQSPRYKIIEKKQPVAFWCNPISGHNTLYWYLQNLGQGPELLIRYENEEAVDDSQLPKDRFSAERLKGVDSTLKIQPAELGDSAVYLCASTPRDGNTIYFGEGSWLTVV.

CDR3 bases: TGTGCCAGCAGCCAAACGTTGGGGCGGGTCGGGGGAAACACCATATATTTT. It specifies CASSQTLGRVGGNTIYF. The chain links TRBV28 to TRBJ1-3, with D possibly matching TRBD1 (5 bases). The germline V gene has CDR1 MDHEN and CDR2 SYDVKM. This CDR3 spans 17 amino acids. V dropped 6 bases and J dropped 4 bases, with 22 bases sitting between them.

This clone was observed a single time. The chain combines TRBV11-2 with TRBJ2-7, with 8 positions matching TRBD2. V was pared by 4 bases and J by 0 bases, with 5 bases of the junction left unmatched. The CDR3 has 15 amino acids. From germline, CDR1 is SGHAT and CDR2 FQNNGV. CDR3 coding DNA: TGTGCCAGCAGCTATGGGCGGGAGGACTCCTACGAGCAGTACTTC. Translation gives CASSYGREDSYEQYF.

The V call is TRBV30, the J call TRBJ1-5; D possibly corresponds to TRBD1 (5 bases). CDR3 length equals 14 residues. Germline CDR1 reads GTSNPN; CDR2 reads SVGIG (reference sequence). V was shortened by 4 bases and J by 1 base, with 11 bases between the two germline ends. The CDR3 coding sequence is TGTGCCTGGATACCCAGGGAGAGCAATCAGCCCCAGCATTTT. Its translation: CAWIPRESNQPQHF.

For the CDR3, the DNA is TGTGCCAGCAGTTTAGACGAGGTCGCGACGGCTTTCTTT. It is translated as CASSLDEVATAFF. The V call is TRBV27, the J call TRBJ1-1; D call uncertain. This CDR3 region has 13 residues. Germline assignment: CDR1 MNHEY and CDR2 SMNVEV (reference sequence). V was clipped by 2 bases and J by 11 bases, with 15 bases between them.

CDR3 coding DNA: TGCACCAGCAGCCAAGAGATAGCGGGGGGGCCCTACGAGCAGTACTTC. Amino acid sequence: CTSSQEIAGGPYEQYF. The rearrangement joins TRBV1 to TRBJ2-7; the tabulated D call, TRBD2, remains unverified against the DNA. TRBV1 counts as a pseudogene. CDR3 size: 16 residues.

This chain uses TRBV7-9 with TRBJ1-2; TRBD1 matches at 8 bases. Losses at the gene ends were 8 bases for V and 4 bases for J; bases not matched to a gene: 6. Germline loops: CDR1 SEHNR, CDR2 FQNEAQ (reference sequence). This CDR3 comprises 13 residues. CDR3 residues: CASSDRVLYGYTF. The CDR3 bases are TGTGCCAGCTCGGACAGGGTGCTCTATGGCTACACCTTC.

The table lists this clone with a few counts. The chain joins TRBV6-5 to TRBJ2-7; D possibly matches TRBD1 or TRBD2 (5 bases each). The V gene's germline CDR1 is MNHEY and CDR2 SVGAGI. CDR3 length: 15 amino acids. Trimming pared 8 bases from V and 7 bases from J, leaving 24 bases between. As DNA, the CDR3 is TGTGCCAGCCACCGTCTCCGGGACGGTTCTAGGGAGCAGTACTTC. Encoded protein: CASHRLRDGSREQYF.

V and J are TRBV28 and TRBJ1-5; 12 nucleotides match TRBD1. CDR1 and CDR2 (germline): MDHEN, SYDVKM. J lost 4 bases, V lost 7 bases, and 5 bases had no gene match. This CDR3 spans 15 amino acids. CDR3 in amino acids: CASNAGQGANQPQHF. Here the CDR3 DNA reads TGTGCCAGCAACGCGGGACAGGGGGCAAATCAGCCCCAGCATTTT.

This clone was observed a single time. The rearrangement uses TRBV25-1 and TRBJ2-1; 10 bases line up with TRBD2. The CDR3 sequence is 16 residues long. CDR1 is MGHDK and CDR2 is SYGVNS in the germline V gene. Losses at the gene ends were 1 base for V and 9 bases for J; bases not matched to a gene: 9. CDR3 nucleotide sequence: TGTGCCAGCAGTGAATCGGGGCTAGCGGGAGTAGGTGAGCAGTTCTTC. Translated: CASSESGLAGVGEQFF.

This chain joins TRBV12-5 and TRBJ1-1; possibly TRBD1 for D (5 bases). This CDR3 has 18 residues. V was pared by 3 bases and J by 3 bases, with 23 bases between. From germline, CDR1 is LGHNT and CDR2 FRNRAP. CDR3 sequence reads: CASGFPRQSQVSYTEAFF. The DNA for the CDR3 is TGTGCTAGTGGTTTTCCGCGACAGAGCCAAGTTTCCTACACTGAAGCTTTCTTT. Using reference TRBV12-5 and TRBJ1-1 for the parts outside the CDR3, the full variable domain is DARVTQTPRHKVTEMGQEVTMRCQPILGHNTVFWYRQTMMQGLELLAYFRNRAPLDDSGMPKDRFSAEMPDATLATLKIQPSEPRDSAVYFCASGFPRQSQVSYTEAFFGQGTRLTVV.

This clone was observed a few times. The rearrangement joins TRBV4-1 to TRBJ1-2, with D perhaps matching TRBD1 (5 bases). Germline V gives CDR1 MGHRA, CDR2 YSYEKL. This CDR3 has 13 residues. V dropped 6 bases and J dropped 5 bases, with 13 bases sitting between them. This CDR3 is CASSMGRGYGYTF. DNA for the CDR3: TGCGCCAGCAGTATGGGGCGCGGATATGGCTACACCTTC.

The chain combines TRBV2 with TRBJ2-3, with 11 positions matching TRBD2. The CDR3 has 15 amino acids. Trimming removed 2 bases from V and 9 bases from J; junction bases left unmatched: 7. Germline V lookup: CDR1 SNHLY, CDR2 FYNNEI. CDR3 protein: CASSERSGGAGTQYF. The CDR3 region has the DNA TGTGCCAGCAGTGAACGTAGCGGGGGGGCCGGGACGCAGTATTTT.

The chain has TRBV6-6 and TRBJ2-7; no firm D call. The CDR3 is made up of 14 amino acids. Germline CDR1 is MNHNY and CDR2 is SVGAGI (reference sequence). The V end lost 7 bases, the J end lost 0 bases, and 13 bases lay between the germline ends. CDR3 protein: CASTDTVGSYEQYF. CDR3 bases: TGTGCCAGCACTGACACCGTTGGCTCCTACGAGCAGTACTTC.

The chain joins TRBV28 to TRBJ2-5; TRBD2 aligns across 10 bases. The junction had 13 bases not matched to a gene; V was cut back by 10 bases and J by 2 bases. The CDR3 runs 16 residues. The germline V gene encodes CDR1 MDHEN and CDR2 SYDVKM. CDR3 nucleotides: TGTGCCACCATGATCTCGGGTAGCGGGGGGCAAGAGACCCAGTACTTC. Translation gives CATMISGSGGQETQYF.

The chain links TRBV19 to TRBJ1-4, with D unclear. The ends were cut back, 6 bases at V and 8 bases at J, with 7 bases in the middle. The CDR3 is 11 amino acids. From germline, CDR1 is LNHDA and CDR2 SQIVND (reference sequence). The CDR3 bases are TGTGCCAGTAGGGATTACGAAAAACTGTTTTTT. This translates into CASRDYEKLFF.

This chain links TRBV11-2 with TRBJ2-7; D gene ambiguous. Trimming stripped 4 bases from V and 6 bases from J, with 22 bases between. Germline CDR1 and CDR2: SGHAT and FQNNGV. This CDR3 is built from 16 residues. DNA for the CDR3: TGTGCCAGCAGCTCACCTCCCGGCCACACTCAGTCCGAGCAGTACTTC. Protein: CASSSPPGHTQSEQYF.

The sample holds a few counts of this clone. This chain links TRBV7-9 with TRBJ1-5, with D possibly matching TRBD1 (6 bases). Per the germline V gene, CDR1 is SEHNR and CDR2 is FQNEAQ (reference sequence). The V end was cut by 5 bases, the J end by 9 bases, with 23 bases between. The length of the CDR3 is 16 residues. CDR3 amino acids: CASSANVGTTGSPQHF. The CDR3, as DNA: TGTGCCAGCAGCGCGAACGTGGGGACAACCGGGTCGCCCCAGCATTTT.

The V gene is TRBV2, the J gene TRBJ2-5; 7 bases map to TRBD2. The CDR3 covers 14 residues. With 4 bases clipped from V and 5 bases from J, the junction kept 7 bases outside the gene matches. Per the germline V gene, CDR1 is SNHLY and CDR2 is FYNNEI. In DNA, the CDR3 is TGTGCCAGCAGTGGGCAGCGGGGTGCCGAGACCCAGTACTTC. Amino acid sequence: CASSGQRGAETQYF.

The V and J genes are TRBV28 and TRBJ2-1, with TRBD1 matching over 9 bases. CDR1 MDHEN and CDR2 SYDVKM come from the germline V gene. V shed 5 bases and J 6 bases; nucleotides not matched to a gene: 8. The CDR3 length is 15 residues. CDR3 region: CASSTPGTGFNEQFF. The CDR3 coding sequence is TGTGCCAGCAGTACCCCCGGGACAGGGTTCAATGAGCAGTTCTTC.

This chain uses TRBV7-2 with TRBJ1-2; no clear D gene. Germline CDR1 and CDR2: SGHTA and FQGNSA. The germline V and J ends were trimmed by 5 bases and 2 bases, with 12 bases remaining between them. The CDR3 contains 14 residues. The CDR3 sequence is CASSPSSQNYGYTF. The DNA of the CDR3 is TGTGCCAGCAGCCCAAGTTCTCAGAACTATGGCTACACCTTC.

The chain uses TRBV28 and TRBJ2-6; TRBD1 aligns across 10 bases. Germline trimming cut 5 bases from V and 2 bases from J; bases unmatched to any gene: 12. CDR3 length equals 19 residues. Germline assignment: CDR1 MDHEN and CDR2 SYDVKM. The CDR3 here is CASSPPLGQGRPGANVLTF. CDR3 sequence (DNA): TGTGCCAGCAGTCCACCTCTGGGACAGGGGCGCCCTGGGGCCAACGTCCTGACTTTC.